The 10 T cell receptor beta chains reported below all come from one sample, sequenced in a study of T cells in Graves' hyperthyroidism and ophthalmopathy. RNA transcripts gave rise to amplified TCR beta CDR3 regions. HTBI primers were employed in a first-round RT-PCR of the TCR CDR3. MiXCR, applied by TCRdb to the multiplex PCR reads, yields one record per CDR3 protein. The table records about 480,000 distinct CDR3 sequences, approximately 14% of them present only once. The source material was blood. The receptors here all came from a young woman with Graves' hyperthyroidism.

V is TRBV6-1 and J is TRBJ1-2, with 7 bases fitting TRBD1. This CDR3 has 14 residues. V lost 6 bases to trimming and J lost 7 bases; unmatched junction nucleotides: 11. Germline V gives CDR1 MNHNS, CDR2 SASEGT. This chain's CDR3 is CASSFDRAGGGYTF. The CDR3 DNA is TGTGCCAGCAGCTTTGACAGGGCAGGGGGTGGCTACACCTTC.

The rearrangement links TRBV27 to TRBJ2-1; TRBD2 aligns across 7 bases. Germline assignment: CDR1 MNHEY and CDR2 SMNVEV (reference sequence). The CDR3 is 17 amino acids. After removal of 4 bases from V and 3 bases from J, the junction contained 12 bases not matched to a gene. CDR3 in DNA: TGTGCCAGCAGTTCTTCACTGGGGCGGGAGAGCTACAATGAGCAGTTCTTC. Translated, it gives CASSSSLGRESYNEQFF.

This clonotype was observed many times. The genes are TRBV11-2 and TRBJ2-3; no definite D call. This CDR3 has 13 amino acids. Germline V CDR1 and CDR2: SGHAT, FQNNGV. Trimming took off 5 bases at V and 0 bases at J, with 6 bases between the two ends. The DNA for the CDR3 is TGTGCCAGCAGCCTAAAGAGCACAGATACGCAGTATTTT. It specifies CASSLKSTDTQYF.

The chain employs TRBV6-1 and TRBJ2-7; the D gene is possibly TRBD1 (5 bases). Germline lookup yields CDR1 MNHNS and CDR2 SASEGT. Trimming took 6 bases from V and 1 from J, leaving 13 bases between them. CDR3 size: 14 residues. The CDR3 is CASSRPDSSYEQYV. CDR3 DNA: TGTGCCAGCAGCCGCCCTGACAGTTCCTACGAGCAGTACGTC.

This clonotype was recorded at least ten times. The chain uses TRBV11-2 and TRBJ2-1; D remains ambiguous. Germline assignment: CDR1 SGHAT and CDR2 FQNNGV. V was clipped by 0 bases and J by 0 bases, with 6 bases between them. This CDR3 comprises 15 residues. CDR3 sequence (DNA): TGTGCCAGCAGCTTAGATGCGTCCTCCTACAATGAGCAGTTCTTC. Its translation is CASSLDASSYNEQFF.

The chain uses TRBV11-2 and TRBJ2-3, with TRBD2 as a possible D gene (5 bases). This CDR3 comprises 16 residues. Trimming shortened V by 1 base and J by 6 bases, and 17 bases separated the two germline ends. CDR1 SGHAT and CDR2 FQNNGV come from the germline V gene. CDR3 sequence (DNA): TGTGCCAGCAGCTTAGTGGCTAGCTCGGGGATGGATACGCAGTATTTT. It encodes CASSLVASSGMDTQYF.

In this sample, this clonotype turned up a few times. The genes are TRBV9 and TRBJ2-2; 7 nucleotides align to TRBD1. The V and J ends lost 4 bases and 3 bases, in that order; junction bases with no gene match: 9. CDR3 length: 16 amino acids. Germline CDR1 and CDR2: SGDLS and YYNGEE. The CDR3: CASSTRRDRDTGELFF. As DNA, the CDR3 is TGTGCCAGCAGCACTCGCCGGGACAGAGACACCGGGGAGCTGTTTTTT.

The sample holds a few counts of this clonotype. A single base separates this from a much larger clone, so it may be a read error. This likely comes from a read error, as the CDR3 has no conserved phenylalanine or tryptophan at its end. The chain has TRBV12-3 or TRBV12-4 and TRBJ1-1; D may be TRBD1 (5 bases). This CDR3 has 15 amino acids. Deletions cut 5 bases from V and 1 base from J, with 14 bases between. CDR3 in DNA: TGTGCCAGCAGTCCCTTCTCAGGGTCGAACACTGAAGCTTTCTCT. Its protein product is CASSPFSGSNTEAFS.

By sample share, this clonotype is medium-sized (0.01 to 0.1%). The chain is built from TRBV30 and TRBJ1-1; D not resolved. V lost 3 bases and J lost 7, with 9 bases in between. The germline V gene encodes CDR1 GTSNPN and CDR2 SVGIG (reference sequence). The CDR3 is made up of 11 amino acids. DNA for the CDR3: TGTGCCTGGAGAGAGCCGGTTGAAGCTTTCTTT. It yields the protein CAWREPVEAFF.

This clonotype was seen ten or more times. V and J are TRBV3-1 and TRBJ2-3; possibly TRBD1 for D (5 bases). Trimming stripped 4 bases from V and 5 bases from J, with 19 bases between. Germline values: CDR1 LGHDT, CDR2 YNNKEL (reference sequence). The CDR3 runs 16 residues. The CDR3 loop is CASSPRAAEGVDTQYF. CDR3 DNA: TGTGCCAGCAGCCCCCGGGCCGCCGAAGGGGTAGATACGCAGTATTTT.